The TCR beta chain described here comes from a study of T cell responses to AZD1222 COVID-19 vaccine. Whole-study context: Pooled together were second doses at about 4 or about 12 weeks.

V lost 1 base and J lost 1; bases outside the gene matches: 2. This CDR3 spans 16 amino acids. Germline assignment: CDR1 KGHDR and CDR2 SFDVKD. Sequencing was performed with immunoSEQ multiplex PCR; in TCRdb, only in-frame clones are kept and a portion is missing. Of 90,000 to 120,000 clones in the sample, around 90% are singletons; the top ten hold about 7%. This specimen consisted of peripheral blood, obtained on day 0 of AZD1222 vaccination. The rearrangement joins TRBV24-1 to TRBJ2-1; 8 bases fit TRBD1. The receptor's source is an adult in good health. CDR3 in amino acids: CATSDLGQGSYNEQFF. CDR3 DNA sequence: TGTGCCACCAGTGATTTAGGACAGGGTTCCTACAATGAGCAGTTCTTC.